This T cell receptor beta chain was captured by sequencing in a study of cytomegalovirus exposure and HLA in healthy donors. Whole-study context: Of roughly 400 genotyped donors, approximately 84% clustered with self-reported Caucasian donors.

PCR primers comprised 60 Vbeta and 13 Jbeta primers. The data were produced by immunoSEQ multiplex PCR, yet TCRdb's version contains in-frame clones alone and is incomplete. The sample has more than 110,000 clones; more than 60% are singletons. Details on this clone: Its antigen is not known.

Study-level points and caveats: Previously analyzed data showed that most TCR beta V segments were productive at a frequency of about 87% or about 30%. Later analysis identified around 15,000 TCR beta sequences associated with HLA alleles, using a false discovery rate threshold of 0.05. Cytomegalovirus association was listed for about 170 TCR beta chains.

Sequenced: PBMCs. This TCR was recovered from a male donor in good health and CMV-seronegative.

In DNA, the CDR3 is TGTGCCAGCAGCACTGGGACAGCGAACACTGAAGCTTTCTTT. Its protein product is CASSTGTANTEAFF. J is TRBJ1-1 and V is TRBV11-1, with 7 positions matching TRBD1. With 5 bases clipped from V and 1 base from J, the junction kept 4 bases outside the gene matches. The CDR3 totals 14 residues. Looked up from germline, CDR1 is SGHAT and CDR2 is FQDESV (reference sequence).